The 10 T cell receptor beta chains listed next were all sequenced from one sample in a study of T cells after yellow fever vaccination. TCRdb analysed the 5' RACE reads with MiXCR anew, one entry per CDR3 protein. The sample yields about 340,000 distinct CDR3 sequences, 3.5% to 4.5% seen once. Here the sequenced sample was PBMCs, taken 5 days after the yellow fever booster vaccination. These receptors all stem from a man aged 18 to 29 who received the YFV17D yellow fever vaccine.

In its sample, this clonotype was seen many times. This chain uses TRBV5-1 with TRBJ2-1, with 8 bases matching TRBD2. Germline V CDR1 and CDR2: SGHRS, YFSETQ. The CDR3 has 16 amino acids. Trimming took 4 bases from V and 5 from J; bases not matched to a gene: 11. DNA for the CDR3: TGCGCCAGCAGCCCCCTAATAGCGGGGAAAAACAATGAGCAGTTCTTC. Protein sequence: CASSPLIAGKNNEQFF.

V is TRBV4-2 and J is TRBJ2-5, with 7 bases matching TRBD2. The CDR3 spans 15 residues. The V segment lost 4 bases and the J segment 2 bases; nucleotides outside the gene matches: 7. Germline loops: CDR1 LGHNA, CDR2 YNFKEQ. The CDR3 nucleotides are TGTGCCAGCAGCCCAGCGGGGTTCGGACAAGAGACCCAGTACTTC. It specifies CASSPAGFGQETQYF.

This clonotype was counted many times. This chain connects TRBV28 to TRBJ1-1; 9 positions agree with TRBD1. Germline V CDR1 and CDR2: MDHEN, SYDVKM. V lost 5 bases to trimming and J lost 12 bases; unmatched junction nucleotides: 7. The CDR3 is made up of 12 amino acids. CDR3 protein: CASSGPGTGSFF. The CDR3 region has the DNA TGTGCCAGCAGTGGACCCGGGACAGGGTCTTTCTTT.

This clonotype was seen ten or more times. The chain carries TRBV5-6 and TRBJ2-3; D remains unclear. This CDR3 is 15 amino acids long. The germline V and J ends were trimmed by 4 bases and 8 bases, with 20 bases remaining between them. Per the germline V gene, CDR1 is SGHDT and CDR2 is YYEEEE. CDR3 in amino acids: CASSPTGRSFGTQYF. The CDR3 nucleotides read TGTGCCAGCAGCCCAACGGGCAGGTCATTTGGTACGCAGTATTTT.

This clonotype was observed a few times. The gene calls are TRBV28 and TRBJ2-4; a weak D match, TRBD2 (6 bases). Per germline, CDR1 MDHEN and CDR2 SYDVKM. The CDR3 runs 14 residues. V lost 6 bases and J lost 0, with 9 bases in between. DNA of the CDR3: TGTGCCAGCAGGGAGGGGTTAGCCAAAAACATTCAGTACTTC. Its protein is CASREGLAKNIQYF.

This clonotype was seen more than once but under ten times. The chain couples TRBV7-8 to TRBJ2-1; tentatively, D is TRBD1 (6 bases). This CDR3 has 15 amino acids. Germline CDR1 reads SGHVS; CDR2 reads FQNEAQ. The V end lost 1 base, the J end lost 10 bases, and 17 bases lay between the germline ends. CDR3 nucleotides: TGTGCCAGCAGCTTAGGACCCACAGGGTCCAAGGAGCAGTTCTTC. It encodes CASSLGPTGSKEQFF.

There are a few counts of this clonotype. The rearrangement uses TRBV7-2 and TRBJ2-4; D might be TRBD1 (6 bases). This CDR3 is built from 13 residues. Trimming pared 1 base from V and 6 bases from J, leaving 7 bases between. CDR1 and CDR2 from the germline V gene are SGHTA and FQGNSA. The CDR3 DNA follows: TGTGCCAGCAGCTTAGTGACAGGAAACATTCAGTACTTC. Encoded protein: CASSLVTGNIQYF. Combining the CDR3 with reference TRBV7-2 and TRBJ2-4 gives the whole variable domain GAGVSQSPSNKVTEKGKDVELRCDPISGHTALYWYRQSLGQGLEFLIYFQGNSAPDKSGLPSDRFSAERTGGSVSTLTIQRTQQEDSAVYLCASSLVTGNIQYFGAGTRLSVL.

This clonotype came up a few times. The rearrangement uses TRBV7-2 and TRBJ1-4, with unresolved D. Trimming removed 5 bases from V and 7 bases from J, with 11 bases in between. Germline CDR1 is SGHTA and CDR2 is FQGNSA. This CDR3 is built from 13 residues. DNA for the CDR3: TGTGCCAGCAGCCGGAGCACCGTTGAAAAACTGTTTTTT. It yields the protein CASSRSTVEKLFF.

There are a few counts of this clonotype. The rearrangement links TRBV12-3 or TRBV12-4 to TRBJ2-6; D is undetermined. The CDR3 spans 13 residues. V lost 6 bases and J 4 bases, leaving 7 bases between the germline ends. This chain's CDR3 is CASRWSGANVLTF. DNA of the CDR3: TGTGCCAGCAGATGGTCGGGGGCCAACGTCCTGACTTTC.

This clonotype was detected only a few times. The CDR3 sequence is CASSSGGSPDTQYF. The CDR3 DNA follows: TGTGCCAGCAGCTCCGGAGGATCACCAGATACGCAGTATTTT. This chain uses TRBV5-4 with TRBJ2-3; tentatively, D is TRBD2 (5 bases). CDR1 is SGHNT and CDR2 is YYREEE in the germline V gene (reference sequence). Trimming stripped 3 bases from V and 4 bases from J, with 12 bases between. The CDR3 extends over 14 amino acids.